Below, one T cell receptor beta chain is given with its context. This record comes from a study of cytomegalovirus exposure and HLA in healthy donors. Per the germline V gene, CDR1 is GTSNPN and CDR2 is SVGIG (reference sequence). The trim removed 3 bases at V and 8 bases at J, leaving 9 bases unmatched. The CDR3 sequence is 15 residues long. The PCR was carried out with 60 Vbeta primers and 13 Jbeta primers. Assay used: immunoSEQ multiplex PCR; TCRdb lists only in-frame clones, some missing. The table has about 200,000 clones, roughly 80% seen once. The TCR was taken from a woman aged 50 to 65 in good health and CMV-seropositive. The sequencing sample was made of PBMCs. The gene calls are TRBV30 and TRBJ1-4; 10 positions agree with TRBD1. CDR3 sequence (DNA): TGTGCCTGGAGACCCGGGACAGGGGCAAGGGAAAAACTGTTTTTT. This translates into CAWRPGTGAREKLFF.